This entry lists 23 T cell receptor beta chains sequenced from one sample in a study of tissue T cells after allogeneic stem cell transplantation. The time point denotes: mouse harvest day 14 after allogeneic transplant. Tail vein injection delivered 10^7 T-cell-depleted bone marrow cells and 10^6 splenic CD5+ T cells. Profiling relied on immunoSEQ multiplex PCR, and the TCRdb table lists in-frame clones only, not all of them. The repertoire holds around 6,800 clones, under 35% seen once, with under 8% in the top ten. Source material: skin. The receptors come from a female BALB/c mouse given C57BL/6 T cells with graft-versus-host disease after an allogeneic hematopoietic cell transplant.

In regard to this clone: Gene and germline names: mouse. The CDR3 is cut off 1 residue early in the read; its end comes from the germline J gene. The chain joins TRBV13-3 to TRBJ2-1; 8 nucleotides line up with TRBD2. Germline V gives CDR1 NNHDY, CDR2 SYVADS. The CDR3 loop spans 15 amino acids. After removal of 2 bases from V and 2 bases from J, the junction contained 3 bases not matched to a gene. The CDR3 region is CASSEGWGDYAEQFF. CDR3 bases read: TGTGCCAGCAGTGAAGGCTGGGGGGACTATGCTGAGCAGTTC.

By sample share, this clone is medium-sized (0.01 to 0.1%). The genes are named according to mouse. The CDR3 reads CASSQLGVSYEQYF. The part of the CDR3 DNA that was read is TGTGCCAGCAGTCAGCTGGGGGTGTCCTATGAACAGTAC. This sequence joins TRBV26 and TRBJ2-7; 7 bases map to TRBD2. The missing CDR3 end, 1 residue past where the read stops, is filled in from the germline J gene. Germline CDR1 is KGHPV and CDR2 is FQNQEV (reference sequence). This CDR3 comprises 14 residues. The V and J ends lost 4 bases and 1 base, in that order; junction bases with no gene match: 4.

In regard to this clone: The gene symbols are mouse symbols. The CDR3 end lies 1 residue beyond the end of the read and is filled in from the germline J gene. The chain couples TRBV5 to TRBJ1-4, with D maybe TRBD1 (6 bases). Germline V gene sequence: CDR1 LGHNA, CDR2 YNLKQL (reference sequence). V lost 4 bases to trimming and J lost 1 base, with 7 bases between them. This CDR3 contains 14 residues. CDR3 region: CASSPRGSNERLFF. Incomplete CDR3 DNA: TGTGCCAGCAGCCCCAGGGGTTCCAACGAAAGATTATTT.

With respect to this clone: Genes here carry mouse names. Read coverage stops 1 residue before the CDR3 terminus; the germline J gene supplies the remainder. This chain connects TRBV1 to TRBJ1-3; 8 bases align to TRBD1. The CDR3 runs to 15 residues. Germline V CDR1 and CDR2: NSQYPW, LRSPGD (reference sequence). V gave up 3 bases and J gave up 2 bases; unmatched junction bases: 3. The CDR3: CTCSARQGTGNTLYF. CDR3 bases read: TGCACCTGCAGTGCTCGACAGGGGACTGGAAATACGCTCTAT.

By its share, this clone is medium-sized. Gene labels here are mouse ones. The read ends 1 residue early relative to the CDR3; the germline J gene fills the gap. The chain combines TRBV2 with TRBJ1-5, with TRBD1 identical over 7 bases. Germline values: CDR1 LGHNA, CDR2 YSYQKL. This CDR3 spans 14 amino acids. With 2 bases clipped from V and 6 bases from J, the junction kept 4 bases outside the gene matches. The covered CDR3 bases are TGTGCCAGCAGCCAACGGCAGGGGGGCCAGGCTCCGCTT. Its protein product is CASSQRQGGQAPL. The CDR3 as a whole reads CASSQRQGGQAPLF.

This clone is deemed medium-sized (0.01 to 0.1%). Each gene name is a mouse one. The CDR3 goes on 1 residue after the read ends, and that part is filled in from the germline J gene. The chain is built from TRBV24 and TRBJ1-4; D call uncertain. Germline V CDR1 and CDR2: KGHTA, FRNEEI. The CDR3 spans 14 residues. Trimming removed 2 bases from V and 4 bases from J, with 8 bases in between. CDR3 bases read: TGTGCCAGCAGTCTGCTACAAAACAACGAAAGATTATTT. Encoded protein: CASSLLQNNERLF. From start to end, the CDR3 is CASSLLQNNERLFF.

This clone was seen a handful of times. The gene names given are mouse names. Coverage ceases 1 residue before the CDR3 finishes, and the germline J gene fills in the end. This chain joins TRBV3 and TRBJ1-2; the D gene is possibly TRBD1 (5 bases). This CDR3 has 12 amino acids. V lost 5 bases to trimming and J lost 4 bases, with 8 bases between them. Germline-derived CDR1 and CDR2 are SNHLY and FYNGKV (reference sequence). The CDR3 bases that were read are TGTGCCAGCAGCACCCAGGGCTCCGACTACACC. This encodes CASSTQGSDYT. The entire CDR3 is CASSTQGSDYTF.

In regard to this clone: Any gene name here is a mouse gene name. From the germline J gene comes the end of the CDR3, since the read stops 1 residue before it. V and J are TRBV19 and TRBJ1-4; 10 bases fit TRBD1. The CDR3 loop spans 15 amino acids. Germline V CDR1 and CDR2: FNHDT, SITEND (reference sequence). V lost 3 bases and J lost 7; bases outside the gene matches: 6. Incomplete CDR3 DNA: TGTGCCAGCAGTACCCCGGGACAGGGGATCGAAAGATTATTT. This encodes CASSTPGQGIERLF. The full CDR3 sequence reads CASSTPGQGIERLFF. The complete variable domain, with remaining parts taken from reference TRBV19 and TRBJ1-4, reads GGIITQTPKFLIGQEGQKLTLKCQQNFNHDTMYWYRQDSGKGLRLIYYSITENDLQKGDLSEGYDASREKKSSFSLTVTSAQKNEMAVFLCASSTPGQGIERLFFGHGTKLSVL.

Points on this clone: At one end, the junction sequence differs from germline, possibly due to a read error. Genes and germline are mouse. CDR3: CRIGNTLYF. The CDR3 bases that were read are TGCCGGATTGGAAATACGCTCTAT. The chain combines TRBV13-1 with TRBJ1-3; no clear D gene. The read falls 1 residue short of the CDR3 end, and the missing part is taken from the germline J gene. The CDR3 loop spans 9 amino acids. Germline CDR1 and CDR2: NSHNY and SYGAGN.

Worth noting for this clone: Each gene name is a mouse one. The read stops 1 residue short of the end of the CDR3; the missing end is completed from the germline J gene. This chain joins TRBV16 and TRBJ2-4; D is unresolved. V lost 3 bases and J 4 bases, leaving 2 bases between the germline ends. In germline, CDR1 is SGHSA, CDR2 FRNQAP. The CDR3 sequence is 11 residues long. The CDR3 bases that were read are TGTGCAAGCAGCTTCGAAAACACCTTGTAC. Protein sequence: CASSFENTLY. The CDR3 in its entirety is CASSFENTLYF.

As for this clone: The genes and germline here are from mouse. The CDR3 goes on 1 residue after the read ends, and that part is filled in from the germline J gene. The rearrangement joins TRBV16 to TRBJ2-7; D possibly corresponds to TRBD2 (5 bases). The germline CDR1 and CDR2 sequences are SGHSA and FRNQAP. The CDR3 extends over 14 amino acids. The V and J ends lost 1 base and 0 bases respectively, with 7 bases between them. CDR3 DNA, as far as it was read: TGTGCAAGCAGCTTAGTTGGGGACTCCTATGAACAGTAC. Residues: CASSLVGDSYEQY. The full-length CDR3 reads as CASSLVGDSYEQYF.

This clone was recorded a few times. These gene names are mouse names. The CDR3 end is not reached by the read, which stops 1 residue before it; the germline J gene fills it in. The V gene is TRBV26, the J gene TRBJ2-3; no firm D call. Trimming cost V 4 bases and J 0 bases, with 8 bases left between them. The CDR3 is 14 amino acids. Germline CDR1 is KGHPV and CDR2 is FQNQEV (reference sequence). Partial CDR3 DNA: TGTGCCAGCAGTCCCCACCTTAGTGCAGAAACGCTGTAT. It is translated as CASSPHLSAETLY. In full, the CDR3 reads CASSPHLSAETLYF.

Sample share makes this clone medium-sized. Gene names are the mouse ones. The read ends 1 residue early relative to the CDR3; the germline J gene fills the gap. The gene calls are TRBV23 and TRBJ1-4; the D call TRBD1 from the table was never checked on the DNA. The CDR3 spans 13 residues. CDR1 and CDR2 from the germline V gene are KGHTA and FQNQQP. The CDR3 reads CSSSQNINERLFF. The sequenced CDR3 bases are TGCTCCAGCAGTCAAAACATCAACGAAAGATTATTT.

Details on this clone: The genes and germline here are from mouse. CDR3 sequence: CASSLRGNTGQLYF. Incomplete CDR3 DNA: TGTGCCAGCTCTCTCAGGGGAAACACCGGGCAGCTCTAC. The chain joins TRBV12-1 to TRBJ2-2; a weak D match, TRBD1 (5 bases). The DNA ends 1 residue before the CDR3 does, and the rest of the CDR3 is filled in from the germline J gene. V was shortened by 0 bases and J by 1 base, with 5 bases between the two germline ends. The CDR3 runs 14 residues. CDR1 and CDR2 (germline): SGHSN, HYEKVE.

This clone was counted a few times. Gene names are mouse gene names. The CDR3 goes on 1 residue after the read ends, and that part is filled in from the germline J gene. The J gene is TRBJ2-7, the V gene TRBV13-2; 9 nucleotides agree with TRBD2. Germline-derived CDR1 and CDR2 are NNHNN and SYGAGS (reference sequence). CDR3 length: 15 amino acids. Germline trimming cut 2 bases from V and 0 bases from J; bases unmatched to any gene: 3. CDR3 DNA (partial): TGTGCCAGCGGTGAAGGACTGGGGTTCTCCTATGAACAGTAC. This gives the protein CASGEGLGFSYEQY. The complete CDR3 protein is CASGEGLGFSYEQYF.

This clone was detected only a few times. The genes and germline here are from mouse. The sequence runs out 1 residue before the end of the CDR3; the remainder is reconstructed from the germline J gene. This sequence joins TRBV1 and TRBJ2-7, with D unclear. The CDR3 is 14 amino acids. The ends were cut back, 0 bases at V and 0 bases at J, with 6 bases in the middle. Looked up from germline, CDR1 is NSQYPW and CDR2 is LRSPGD (reference sequence). CDR3 residues: CTCSADPSSYEQYF. The sequenced part of the CDR3 DNA is TGCACCTGCAGTGCAGATCCAAGCTCCTATGAACAGTAC.

In the case of this clone: All gene names here are mouse names. The CDR3 end falls 1 residue outside the read, so it is completed with the germline J gene. The J gene is TRBJ2-7, the V gene TRBV5, with TRBD2 matching over 8 bases. Per germline, CDR1 LGHNA and CDR2 YNLKQL (reference sequence). After removal of 0 bases from V and 9 bases from J, the junction contained 1 base not matched to a gene. The CDR3 consists of 12 residues. Incomplete CDR3 DNA: TGTGCCAGCAGCCAAGATGGGGGGGGACAGTAC. It encodes CASSQDGGGQY. The full CDR3 protein is CASSQDGGGQYF.

For this clone: Gene and germline names: mouse. The sequenced CDR3 bases are TGCTCCAGCATTGACTGGGGGGTTCGAGCTGAGCAGTTC. It encodes CSSIDWGVRAEQF. In full, the CDR3 reads CSSIDWGVRAEQFF. J is TRBJ2-1 and V is TRBV23; the D call TRBD2 from the table was never checked on the DNA. The read stops 1 residue short of the end of the CDR3; the missing end is completed from the germline J gene. The CDR3 totals 14 residues. Germline values: CDR1 KGHTA, CDR2 FQNQQP.

This clone has a handful of counts. Gene names are the mouse ones. Read data end 1 residue before the CDR3 end; the end is taken from the germline J gene. The V and J genes are TRBV3 and TRBJ1-3; no clear D. V lost 0 bases to trimming and J lost 3 bases, with 0 bases between them. The CDR3 has 12 amino acids. Per the germline V gene, CDR1 is SNHLY and CDR2 is FYNGKV (reference sequence). The CDR3 here is CASSLAGNTLYF. Incomplete CDR3 DNA: TGTGCCAGCAGCTTAGCTGGAAATACGCTCTAT. Complete variable domain (other parts from reference TRBV3 and TRBJ1-3): GPKVLQIPSHQIIDMGQMVTLNCDPVSNHLYFYWYKQILGQQMEFLVNFYNGKVMEKSKLFKDQFSVERPDGSYFTLKIQPTALEDSAVYFCASSLAGNTLYFGEGSRLIVV.

With respect to this clone: Mouse gene names apply. The missing CDR3 end, 1 residue past where the read stops, is filled in from the germline J gene. The V call is TRBV26, the J call TRBJ1-1; D is perhaps TRBD1 (6 bases). The germline gives CDR1 KGHPV, CDR2 FQNQEV (reference sequence). The CDR3 runs 13 residues. V lost 3 bases, J lost 6 bases, and 11 bases lay in between. The CDR3 bases that were read are TGTGCCAGCAGTCTCTCAGGGGCAGCAGAAGTCTTC. It yields the protein CASSLSGAAEVF. The complete CDR3 sequence is CASSLSGAAEVFF.

Notes on this clone: Genes here carry mouse names. The CDR3 end lies 1 residue beyond the end of the read and is filled in from the germline J gene. This chain links TRBV16 with TRBJ2-1; 8 positions agree with TRBD2. V dropped 8 bases and J dropped 0; count of bases not matched to a gene: 6. The CDR3 has 15 amino acids. In germline, CDR1 is SGHSA, CDR2 FRNQAP. This CDR3 reads CASLGGGHNYAEQFF. CDR3 bases read: TGTGCAAGCTTGGGGGGGGGCCATAACTATGCTGAGCAGTTC.

Notes on this clone: Germline and genes here are mouse. The missing CDR3 end, 1 residue past where the read stops, is filled in from the germline J gene. V is TRBV24 and J is TRBJ2-4; the D is unclear. The CDR3 covers 15 residues. V lost 1 base and J lost 0, with 8 bases in between. Germline lookup yields CDR1 KGHTA and CDR2 FRNEEI. The CDR3 bases that were read are TGTGCCAGCAGTCTGTCCGGGGTTAGTCAAAACACCTTGTAC. This codes for CASSLSGVSQNTLY. The whole CDR3 reads CASSLSGVSQNTLYF.

By share of the sample, this clone is medium-sized. Germline and genes: mouse. The read ends 1 residue before the CDR3 terminus; that terminus is restored from the germline J gene. The genes are TRBV5 and TRBJ2-7; the D gene could be TRBD1 or TRBD2 (5 bases each). Germline lookup yields CDR1 LGHNA and CDR2 YNLKQL (reference sequence). The CDR3 is 12 residues long. Trimming cost V 1 base and J 4 bases, with 5 bases left between them. This CDR3 reads CASSQGGYEQYF. Partial CDR3 DNA: TGTGCCAGCAGCCAAGGGGGGTATGAACAGTAC.